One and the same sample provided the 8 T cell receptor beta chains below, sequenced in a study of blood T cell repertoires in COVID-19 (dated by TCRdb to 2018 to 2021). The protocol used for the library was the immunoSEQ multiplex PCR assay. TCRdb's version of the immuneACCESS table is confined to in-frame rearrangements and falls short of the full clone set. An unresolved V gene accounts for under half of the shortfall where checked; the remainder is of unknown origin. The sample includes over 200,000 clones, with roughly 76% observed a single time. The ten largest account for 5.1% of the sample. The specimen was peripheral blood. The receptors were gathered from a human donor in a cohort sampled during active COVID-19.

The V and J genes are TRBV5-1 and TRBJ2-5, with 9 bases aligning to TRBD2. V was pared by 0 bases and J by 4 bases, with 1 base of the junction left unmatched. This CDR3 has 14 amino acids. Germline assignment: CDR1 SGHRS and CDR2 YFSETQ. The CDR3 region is CASSLALAGETQYF. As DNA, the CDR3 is TGCGCCAGCAGCTTGGCACTAGCGGGAGAGACCCAGTACTTC. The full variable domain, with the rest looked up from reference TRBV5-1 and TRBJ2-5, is KAGVTQTPRYLIKTRGQQVTLSCSPISGHRSVSWYQQTPGQGLQFLFEYFSETQRNKGNFPGRFSGRQFSNSRSEMNVSTLELGDSALYLCASSLALAGETQYFGPGTRLLVL.

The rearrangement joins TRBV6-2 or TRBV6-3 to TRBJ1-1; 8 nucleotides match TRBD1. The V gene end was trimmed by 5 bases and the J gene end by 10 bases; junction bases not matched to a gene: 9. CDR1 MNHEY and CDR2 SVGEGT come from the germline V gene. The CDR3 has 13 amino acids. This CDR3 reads CASSTTGARRAFF. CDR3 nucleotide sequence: TGTGCCAGCAGTACGACAGGGGCAAGACGAGCTTTCTTT.

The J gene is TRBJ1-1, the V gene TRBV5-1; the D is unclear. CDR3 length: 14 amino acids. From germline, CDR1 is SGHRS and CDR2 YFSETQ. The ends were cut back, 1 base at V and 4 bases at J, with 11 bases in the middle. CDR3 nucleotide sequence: TGCGCCAGCAGCTTGTCCGGGTCTGGCACTGAAGCTTTCTTT. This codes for CASSLSGSGTEAFF.

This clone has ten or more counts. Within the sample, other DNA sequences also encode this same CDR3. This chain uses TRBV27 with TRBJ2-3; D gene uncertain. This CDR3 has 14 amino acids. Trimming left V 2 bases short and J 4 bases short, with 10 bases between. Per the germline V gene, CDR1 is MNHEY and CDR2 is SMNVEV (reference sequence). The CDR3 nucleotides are TGTGCCAGCAGTTTACGGTCAGGATCAGATACGCAGTATTTT. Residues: CASSLRSGSDTQYF.

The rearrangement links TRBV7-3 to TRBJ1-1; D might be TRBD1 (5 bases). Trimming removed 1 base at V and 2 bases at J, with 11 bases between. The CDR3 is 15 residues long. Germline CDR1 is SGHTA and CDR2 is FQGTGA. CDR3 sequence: CASSLMGEVNTEAFF. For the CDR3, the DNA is TGTGCCAGCAGCTTAATGGGGGAGGTTAACACTGAAGCTTTCTTT.

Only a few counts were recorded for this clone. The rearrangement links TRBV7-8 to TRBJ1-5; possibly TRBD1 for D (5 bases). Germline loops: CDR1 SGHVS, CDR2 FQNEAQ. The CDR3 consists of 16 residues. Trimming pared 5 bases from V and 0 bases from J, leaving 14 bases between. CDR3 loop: CASSGPTEYSNQPQHF. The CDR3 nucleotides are TGTGCCAGCAGCGGCCCGACAGAATATAGCAATCAGCCCCAGCATTTT. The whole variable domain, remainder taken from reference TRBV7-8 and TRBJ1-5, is GAGVSQSPRYKVAKRGQDVALRCDPISGHVSLFWYQQALGQGPEFLTYFQNEAQLDKSGLPSDRFFAERPEGSVSTLKIQRTQQEDSAVYLCASSGPTEYSNQPQHFGDGTRLSIL.

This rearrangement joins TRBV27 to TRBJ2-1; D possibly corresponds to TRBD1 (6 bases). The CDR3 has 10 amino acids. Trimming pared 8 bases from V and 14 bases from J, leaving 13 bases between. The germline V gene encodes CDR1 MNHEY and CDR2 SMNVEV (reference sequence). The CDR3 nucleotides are TGTGCCAGCGGGACACCTCGGGAGTTCTTC. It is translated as CASGTPREFF.

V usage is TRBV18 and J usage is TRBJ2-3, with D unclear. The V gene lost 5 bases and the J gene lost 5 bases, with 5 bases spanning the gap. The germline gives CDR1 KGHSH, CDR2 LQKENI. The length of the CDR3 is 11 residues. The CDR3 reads CASSDRDTQYF. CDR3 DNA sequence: TGTGCCAGCTCAGATAGAGATACGCAGTATTTT.